These 9 T cell receptor beta chains share one sample of origin, sequenced in a study of blood T cell repertoires in COVID-19. Libraries were prepared by immunoSEQ multiplex PCR; TCRdb keeps only in-frame clonotypes and omits some of them. Of about 39,000 clones in the sample, around 86% are singletons; the top ten hold under 5.5%. The sample was peripheral blood. Every receptor here comes from a man aged 40-49 years with active COVID-19.

This clone was seen once. The chain recombines TRBV27 with TRBJ2-7, with 8 positions matching TRBD1. Germline V CDR1 and CDR2: MNHEY, SMNVEV (reference sequence). The CDR3 covers 15 residues. With V trimmed by 6 bases and J by 3 bases, 10 bases remained unmatched. The CDR3 reads CASSRGTGLYYEQYF. CDR3 nucleotide sequence: TGTGCCAGCAGCCGAGGGACAGGATTATACTACGAGCAGTACTTC.

V and J are TRBV10-3 and TRBJ2-3; D may be TRBD1 (6 bases). Trimming pared 6 bases from V and 4 bases from J, leaving 17 bases between. This CDR3 region has 15 residues. CDR1 ENHRY and CDR2 SYGVKD come from the germline V gene. CDR3 DNA sequence: TGTGCCATCAGGGACAGTATAGCACCCTCAGATACGCAGTATTTT. Translated: CAIRDSIAPSDTQYF.

This clone was found a few times. The rearrangement joins TRBV27 to TRBJ2-7, with 9 bases lining up with TRBD2. V was clipped by 6 bases and J by 2 bases; unmatched bases: 8. The CDR3 consists of 15 residues. Looked up from germline, CDR1 is MNHEY and CDR2 is SMNVEV (reference sequence). The CDR3 spells CASRPKLAGAYEQYF. In DNA, the CDR3 is TGTGCCAGCAGGCCTAAACTAGCGGGCGCCTACGAGCAGTACTTC.

V is TRBV30 and J is TRBJ2-3; tentatively, D is TRBD1 (5 bases). CDR1 and CDR2 (germline): GTSNPN, SVGIG (reference sequence). The CDR3 spans 14 residues. V lost 4 bases and J 2 bases, leaving 13 bases between the germline ends. The CDR3 here is CAWKPDTHTDTQYF. The DNA for the CDR3 is TGTGCCTGGAAACCGGACACGCACACAGATACGCAGTATTTT. The full variable domain, with the rest looked up from reference TRBV30 and TRBJ2-3, is SQTIHQWPATLVQPVGSPLSLECTVEGTSNPNLYWYRQAAGRGLQLLFYSVGIGQISSEVPQNLSASRPQDRQFILSSKKLLLSDSGFYLCAWKPDTHTDTQYFGPGTRLTVL.

This clone occurred once. The chain uses TRBV7-9 and TRBJ1-1, with 7 bases aligning to TRBD1. Germline V gene sequence: CDR1 SEHNR, CDR2 FQNEAQ (reference sequence). J was trimmed by 3 bases and V by 6 bases; bases with no gene match: 4. The CDR3 totals 13 residues. The CDR3 bases are TGTGCCAGCAGTGGACAGGCGGACACTGAAGCTTTCTTT. Translating it yields CASSGQADTEAFF.

V gene TRBV18 combines with J gene TRBJ1-2; TRBD1 agrees at 9 bases. The V segment lost 3 bases and the J segment 6 bases; nucleotides outside the gene matches: 11. Germline loops: CDR1 KGHSH, CDR2 LQKENI. The CDR3 has 16 residues. This CDR3 is CASSPRDRDFRNGYTF. CDR3 coding DNA: TGTGCCAGCTCACCGAGGGACAGGGACTTCCGAAATGGCTACACCTTC.

This clone is classed as medium-sized. The chain carries TRBV10-2 and TRBJ1-3; D is ambiguous. This CDR3 contains 14 residues. Germline assignment: CDR1 WSHSY and CDR2 SAAADI. Trimming took 6 bases from V and 0 from J, leaving 9 bases between them. The CDR3 bases are TGCGCCAGCAGAGCCGATGGCTCTGGAAACACCATATATTTT. Amino acid sequence: CASRADGSGNTIYF.

V usage is TRBV19 and J usage is TRBJ2-7, with D perhaps matching TRBD1 (5 bases). This CDR3 region has 15 residues. Germline V gene lookup returns CDR1 LNHDA and CDR2 SQIVND (reference sequence). V was pared by 5 bases and J by 2 bases, with 16 bases between. This CDR3 is CASSPQGKRPYEQYF. In DNA, the CDR3 is TGTGCCAGTAGTCCCCAGGGCAAACGACCCTACGAGCAGTACTTC. Full variable domain (missing parts from reference TRBV19 and TRBJ2-7): DGGITQSPKYLFRKEGQNVTLSCEQNLNHDAMYWYRQDPGQGLRLIYYSQIVNDFQKGDIAEGYSVSREKKESFPLTVTSAQKNPTAFYLCASSPQGKRPYEQYFGPGTRLTVT.

This chain joins TRBV28 and TRBJ1-3, with TRBD1 matching over 7 bases. Per germline, CDR1 MDHEN and CDR2 SYDVKM. V dropped 6 bases and J dropped 1; count of bases not matched to a gene: 0. The length of the CDR3 is 13 residues. Written as DNA, the CDR3 is TGTGCCAGCAGGGACAGGTCTGGAAACACCATATATTTT. It translates to CASRDRSGNTIYF.